This T cell receptor (beta chain) was found in a study of PD-1 blockade in mismatch repair-deficient tumors. The table came from immunoSEQ multiplex PCR; TCRdb's copy has only in-frame clones and leaves some out. The sample holds roughly 120,000 clones; approximately 91% are singletons and the top ten take 12%. Germline V gene sequence: CDR1 SGHNT, CDR2 YYREEE (reference sequence). CDR3 length equals 15 residues. V was pared by 7 bases and J by 4 bases, with 7 bases of the junction left unmatched. The chain is built from TRBV5-4 and TRBJ2-3, with 12 nucleotides matching TRBD2. The source is an adult with mismatch repair-deficient cancer. The material was peripheral blood, obtained 72 weeks after starting pembrolizumab. CDR3 sequence reads: CASAKRTSGADTQYF. The CDR3 DNA reads as TGTGCCAGCGCTAAAAGGACTAGCGGGGCAGATACGCAGTATTTT.